This T cell receptor beta chain was sequenced during a study of shared clonotypes between healthy human individuals. Study summary: In total, the donors were a couple of women and a few men aged 18 to 49. CD4 naive and CD4 memory each took three plates per donor, while CD8 naive took two and CD8 memory one.

CDR3 length: 12 residues. V was cut by 3 bases and J by 5 bases, with 10 bases left in between. CDR1 and CDR2 (germline): GTSNPN, SVGIG (reference sequence). Of note for this clone: Its cognate antigen is unknown.

General study findings and limits: Generation probabilities were higher for clonotypes shared across all four sorted-subset donors than for unshared ones. The represented genetic and exposure-history diversity was limited by the small number of donors.

CD45RO-negative, CCR7-positively selected cells formed the naive CD8 fraction, excluding terminally differentiated effector memory CD45RA+ cells. Measured with immunoSEQ multiplex PCR; TCRdb has only the in-frame clones, and not every one. The sample includes about 2 million clones, about 95% of them seen just once. Sequenced: naive CD8+ T cells sorted from blood. The chain carries TRBV30 and TRBJ2-5; D unclear. This TCR was recovered from a young man in good health. CDR3 sequence reads: CAWSPTRETQYF. CDR3 nucleotides: TGTGCCTGGAGCCCGACTCGGGAGACCCAGTACTTC.